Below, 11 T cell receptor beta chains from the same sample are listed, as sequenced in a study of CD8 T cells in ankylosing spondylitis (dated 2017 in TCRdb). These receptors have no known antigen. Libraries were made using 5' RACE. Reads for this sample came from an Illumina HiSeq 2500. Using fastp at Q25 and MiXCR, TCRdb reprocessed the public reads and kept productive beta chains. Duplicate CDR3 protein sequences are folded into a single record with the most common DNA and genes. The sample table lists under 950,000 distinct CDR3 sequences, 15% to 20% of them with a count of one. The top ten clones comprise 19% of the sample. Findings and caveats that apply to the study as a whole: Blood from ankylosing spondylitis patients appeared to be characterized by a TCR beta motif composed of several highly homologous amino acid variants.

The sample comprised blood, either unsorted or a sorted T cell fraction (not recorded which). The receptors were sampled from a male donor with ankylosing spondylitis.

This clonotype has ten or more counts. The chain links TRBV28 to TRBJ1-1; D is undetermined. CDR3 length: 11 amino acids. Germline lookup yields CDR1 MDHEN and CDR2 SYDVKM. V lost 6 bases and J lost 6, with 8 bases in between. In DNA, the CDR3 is TGTGCCAGCAGCAGGAATTCTGAAGCTTTCTTT. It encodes CASSRNSEAFF.

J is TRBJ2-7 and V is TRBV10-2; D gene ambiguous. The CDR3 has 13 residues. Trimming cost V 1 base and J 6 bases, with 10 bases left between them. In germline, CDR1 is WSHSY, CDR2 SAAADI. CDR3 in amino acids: CASSEFSDGEQYF. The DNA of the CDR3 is TGCGCCAGCAGTGAGTTTTCTGACGGCGAGCAGTACTTC.

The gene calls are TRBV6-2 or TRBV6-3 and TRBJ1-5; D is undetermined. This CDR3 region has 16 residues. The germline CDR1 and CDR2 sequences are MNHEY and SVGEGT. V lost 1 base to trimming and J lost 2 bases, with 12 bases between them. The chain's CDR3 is CASSYFEGWGNQPQHF. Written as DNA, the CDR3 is TGTGCCAGCAGTTACTTCGAGGGTTGGGGCAATCAGCCCCAGCATTTT.

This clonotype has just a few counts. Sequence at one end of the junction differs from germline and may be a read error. The CDR3 here is CASSVGSSYEQYF. CDR3 coding DNA: TGCGCCAGCAGTGTCGGGAGCTCCTACGAGCAGTACTTC. The V gene is TRBV9, the J gene TRBJ2-7; weak D call: TRBD2 (6 bases). This CDR3 region has 13 residues. Germline CDR1 SGDLS, CDR2 YYNGEE.

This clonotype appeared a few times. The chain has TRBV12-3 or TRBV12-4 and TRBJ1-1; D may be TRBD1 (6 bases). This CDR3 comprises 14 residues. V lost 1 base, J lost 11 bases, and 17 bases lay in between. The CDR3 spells CASSLVGSGTWAFF. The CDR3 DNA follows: TGTGCCAGCAGTTTAGTAGGGTCGGGGACATGGGCTTTCTTT.

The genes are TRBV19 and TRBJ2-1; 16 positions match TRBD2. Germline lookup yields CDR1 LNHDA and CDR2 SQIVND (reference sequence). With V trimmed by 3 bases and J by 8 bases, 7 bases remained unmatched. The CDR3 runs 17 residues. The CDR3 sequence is CASSMGLAGGPSYEQFF. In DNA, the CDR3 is TGTGCCAGTAGTATGGGACTAGCGGGAGGGCCTAGCTATGAGCAGTTCTTC.

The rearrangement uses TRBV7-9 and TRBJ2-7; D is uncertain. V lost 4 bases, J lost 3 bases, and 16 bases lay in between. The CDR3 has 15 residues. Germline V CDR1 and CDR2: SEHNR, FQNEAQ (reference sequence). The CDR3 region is CASSSDPILGYEQYF. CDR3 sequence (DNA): TGTGCCAGCAGCTCCGACCCAATCTTGGGCTACGAGCAGTACTTC.

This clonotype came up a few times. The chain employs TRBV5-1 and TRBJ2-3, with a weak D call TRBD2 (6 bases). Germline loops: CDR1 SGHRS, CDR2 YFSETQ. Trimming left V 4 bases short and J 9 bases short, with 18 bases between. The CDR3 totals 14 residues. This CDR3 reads CASSPTTTSGTQYF. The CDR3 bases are TGCGCCAGCAGCCCTACCACGACTAGTGGCACGCAGTATTTT.

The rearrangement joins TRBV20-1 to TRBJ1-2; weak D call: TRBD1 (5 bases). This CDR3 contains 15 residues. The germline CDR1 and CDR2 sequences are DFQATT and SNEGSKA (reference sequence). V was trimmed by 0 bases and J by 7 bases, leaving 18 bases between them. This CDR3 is CSARDRGEGPGGYTF. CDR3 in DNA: TGCAGTGCTAGAGATCGAGGGGAAGGTCCGGGTGGCTACACCTTC.

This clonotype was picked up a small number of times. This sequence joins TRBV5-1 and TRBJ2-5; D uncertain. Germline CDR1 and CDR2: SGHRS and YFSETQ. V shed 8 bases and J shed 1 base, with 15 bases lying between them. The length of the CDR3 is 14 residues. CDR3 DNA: TGCGCCAGTCAGCTTATCGGACCCCAAGAGACCCAGTACTTC. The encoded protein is CASQLIGPQETQYF.

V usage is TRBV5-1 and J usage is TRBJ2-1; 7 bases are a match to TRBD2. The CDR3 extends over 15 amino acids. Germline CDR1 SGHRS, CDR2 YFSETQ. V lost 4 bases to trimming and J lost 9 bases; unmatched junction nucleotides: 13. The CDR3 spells CASSRLVGGIAEQFF. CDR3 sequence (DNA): TGCGCCAGCAGCAGGTTGGTGGGGGGGATTGCTGAGCAGTTCTTC.